This T cell receptor beta chain was captured in a study of blood T cell repertoires in COVID-19. Study overall: In each case, the material was cDNA or gDNA derived from T cells, B-cell-depleted T cells, or PBMCs.

Per the study methods: Estimates of nucleated cell counts were drawn from the amplification of reference gene primers. Clones were read by immunoSEQ multiplex PCR, and TCRdb kept only the in-frame ones, dropping some. From that table come the V and J calls and clone size; the DNA was used to work out D and trimming. Among under 200,000 clones listed, around nine tenths were seen once. This TCR was recovered from a man younger than 35 with active or convalescent COVID-19. Input material: peripheral blood.

CDR3 nucleotide sequence: TGCGCTACCAGGGTATTTAGGGAGACCCAGTACTTC. Translated: CATRVFRETQYF. The genes are TRBV4-1 and TRBJ2-5, with D perhaps TRBD1 (5 bases). The CDR3 is 12 amino acids. Germline CDR1 is MGHRA and CDR2 is YSYEKL.